This record covers a single T cell receptor (beta chain). Its antigen is unknown. V was trimmed by 5 bases and J by 7 bases, leaving 15 bases between them. CDR3 size: 13 residues. CDR1 is DFQATT and CDR2 is SNEGSKA in the germline V gene (reference sequence). This entry comes from a study of T-cell reconstitution after alpha-beta-depleted transplantation in children. Unique molecular identifiers were incorporated during preparation of the TCRbeta library. One entry per CDR3 protein results from TCRdb running MiXCR on the PCR reads. The data hold 700,000 to 950,000 distinct CDR3 sequences, with 15% to 20% observed a single time. Study observations and caveats: After transplant, high TCRbeta diversity at day 60 in some patients arose from surviving recipient T cells and thymic progenitors. Most T-cell counts and diversity one year after the transplant came from T cells that were newly produced. About two months after transplant, alpha-beta T cells reportedly came from several hundred expanded graft clones.

Sequenced material: PBMCs, mostly from graft donor cells, taken 360 days after TCRalphabeta/CD19-depleted stem cell transplant. The genes are TRBV20-1 and TRBJ2-1; D is ambiguous. The sequence derives from a male patient between 5 and 17 years old who had a stem cell transplant for acute lymphoblastic leukemia, so the T cells may come from the graft donor. The CDR3 region is CSAQRNTANEQFF. The CDR3 DNA reads as TGCAGTGCTCAGCGAAACACTGCAAATGAGCAGTTCTTC.